This is a list of T cell receptor beta chains from one sample in a study of Tregs in tolerant kidney transplant recipients. Assay: immunoSEQ multiplex PCR; the TCRdb copy retains only in-frame clones and omits some. The data contain more than 90,000 clones, around 91% of them singletons. Sequencing was performed on CD4+ T cells from blood. Source of these receptors: a human donor in good health. Both conserved end residues are part of each CDR3. The order of the fields is J gene, V gene, clone size, D gene, CDR3 protein, CDR3 DNA. The D gene is left open where the match is weak. Where a row states a size, it is once, few, many or the class of an expanded clone; other rows omit it.

J gene: TRBJ1-2; V gene: TRBV5-6; clone size: NA; D gene: NA; CDR3 protein: CASSRLGPNYGYTF; CDR3 DNA: TGTGCCAGCAGCCGACTGGGTCCTAACTATGGCTACACCTTC
J gene: TRBJ1-5; V gene: TRBV19; clone size: NA; D gene: TRBD1; CDR3 protein: CASSIGRDREHQPQHF; CDR3 DNA: TGTGCCAGTAGTATAGGCCGGGACAGGGAGCACCAGCCCCAGCATTTT
J gene: TRBJ2-1; V gene: TRBV30; clone size: NA; D gene: TRBD2; CDR3 protein: CAWKKPGASGSNEQFF; CDR3 DNA: TGTGCCTGGAAAAAGCCGGGGGCTAGCGGGTCGAATGAGCAGTTCTTC
J gene: TRBJ2-2; V gene: TRBV7-2; clone size: NA; D gene: NA; CDR3 protein: CASSLVYGRAGELFF; CDR3 DNA: TGTGCCAGCAGCTTAGTATACGGGAGAGCCGGGGAGCTGTTTTTT
J gene: TRBJ1-6; V gene: TRBV19; clone size: NA; D gene: TRBD1; CDR3 protein: CASSRRQGTGSYNSPLHF; CDR3 DNA: TGTGCCAGTAGTCGGCGACAGGGAACCGGCTCCTATAATTCACCCCTCCACTTT
J gene: TRBJ1-1; V gene: TRBV18; clone size: NA; D gene: TRBD1; CDR3 protein: CASSPIHRQGGEIEAFF; CDR3 DNA: TGTGCCAGCTCACCTATTCATAGACAGGGCGGCGAGATTGAAGCTTTCTTT
J gene: TRBJ2-4; V gene: TRBV19; clone size: NA; D gene: NA; CDR3 protein: CASTSRGSAKNIQYF; CDR3 DNA: TGTGCCAGTACCTCTAGGGGTTCCGCCAAAAACATTCAGTACTTC
J gene: TRBJ2-3; V gene: TRBV5-5; clone size: few; D gene: TRBD1; CDR3 protein: CASSWRTGGLSDTQYF; CDR3 DNA: TGTGCCAGCAGTTGGAGGACAGGGGGCCTCTCAGATACGCAGTATTTT
J gene: TRBJ2-2; V gene: TRBV18; clone size: NA; D gene: NA; CDR3 protein: CASSPDPQGIVTGELFF; CDR3 DNA: TGTGCCAGCTCACCCGACCCCCAGGGGATCGTTACCGGGGAGCTGTTTTTT
J gene: TRBJ2-3; V gene: TRBV5-1; clone size: NA; D gene: TRBD2; CDR3 protein: CASSEKLGTSGTDTQYF; CDR3 DNA: TGCGCCAGCAGCGAAAAGCTTGGGACTAGCGGCACAGATACGCAGTATTTT
J gene: TRBJ2-3; V gene: TRBV5-1; clone size: NA; D gene: TRBD1; CDR3 protein: CASSTGGFSTDTQYF; CDR3 DNA: TGCGCCAGCAGCACAGGGGGCTTTTCCACAGATACGCAGTATTTT
J gene: TRBJ1-1; V gene: TRBV19; clone size: once; D gene: NA; CDR3 protein: CASSTQTGYTEAFF; CDR3 DNA: TGTGCCAGTAGTACGCAGACAGGTTACACTGAAGCTTTCTTT